These T cell receptor beta chains were read from a single sample in a study of OX40 agonist ivuxolimab in advanced cancers. Assay: immunoSEQ multiplex PCR; the TCRdb copy retains only in-frame clones and omits some. The repertoire holds more than 50,000 clones, with 85% as singletons. Sequences were derived from CD4+ or CD8+ T cells sorted from blood, sampled in a trial of the OX40 agonist ivuxolimab. These receptors originate from an adult with an advanced solid tumor such as melanoma, head and neck, liver or kidney cancer. The CDR3 runs from the conserved cysteine through the conserved F or W. The D gene is left open where the match is weak. The size of a clone is reported for some rows only, either as once, few or many, or as a class for expanded clones.

j_call v_call d_call clone_size cdr3_aa cdr3_nt
TRBJ2-3 TRBV19 NA NA CASRGLSYTQYF TGTGCCAGTAGGGGACTTTCTTATACGCAGTATTTT
TRBJ1-2 TRBV30 NA NA CAWSPQSYGYTF TGTGCCTGGAGTCCCCAGTCCTATGGCTACACCTTC
TRBJ1-4 TRBV5-1 NA once CASSLGRENEKLFF TGCGCCAGCAGCTTAGGGCGGGAGAATGAAAAACTGTTTTTT
TRBJ1-2 TRBV5-1 TRBD1 NA CASSQQGADYGYTF TGCGCCAGCAGCCAACAGGGGGCGGACTATGGCTACACCTTC
TRBJ1-1 TRBV5-1 NA NA CASSVRDWNTEAFF TGCGCCAGCAGCGTACGGGACTGGAACACTGAAGCTTTCTTT
TRBJ2-7 TRBV10-2 TRBD2 NA CASSFSGSEQYF TGCGCCAGCAGCTTCAGCGGGAGTGAGCAGTACTTC
TRBJ2-3 TRBV19 TRBD1 NA CASSIGRQGVTDTQYF TGTGCCAGTAGTATAGGCCGACAGGGAGTGACAGATACGCAGTATTTT
TRBJ1-2 TRBV28 NA NA CASSLQGRYTF TGTGCCAGCAGTTTACAGGGCCGCTACACCTTC
TRBJ2-4 TRBV28 NA NA CASSSRQLGKNIQYF TGTGCCAGCAGTTCCCGCCAGTTGGGCAAAAACATTCAGTACTTC
TRBJ1-3 TRBV10-3 NA NA CAIRQEDTIYF TGTGCCATCCGACAGGAGGACACCATATATTTT
TRBJ2-7 TRBV27 NA NA CASSLSYRERYEQYF TGTGCCAGCAGTTTATCCTACAGGGAAAGATACGAGCAGTACTTC
TRBJ1-1 TRBV2 NA NA CASSDRLDSNTEAFF TGTGCCAGCAGTGACCGCTTGGACAGTAACACTGAAGCTTTCTTT
TRBJ2-2 TRBV10-3 NA NA CAISESGDTGELFF TGTGCCATCAGTGAGTCCGGTGATACCGGGGAGCTGTTTTTT
TRBJ2-3 TRBV6-1 TRBD2 few CASQTSGGLDTQYF TGTGCCAGCCAGACTAGCGGGGGTCTGGATACGCAGTATTTT
TRBJ2-3 TRBV7-9 TRBD2 NA CASSLRGGGTDTQYF TGTGCCAGCAGCCTTCGCGGGGGAGGCACAGATACGCAGTATTTT
TRBJ1-1 TRBV19 NA NA CASSKQMNTEAFF TGTGCCAGTAGTAAACAGATGAACACTGAAGCTTTCTTT
TRBJ1-1 TRBV10-3 NA NA CAISESEGLPRTEAFF TGTGCCATCAGTGAGTCAGAGGGACTCCCGAGGACTGAAGCTTTCTTT
TRBJ2-7 TRBV5-4 NA NA CASGGQGLTEQYF TGTGCCAGCGGGGGGCAGGGGTTGACCGAGCAGTACTTC
TRBJ2-4 TRBV7-6 NA NA CASSPPGGLAKNIQYF TGTGCCAGCAGCCCTCCAGGGGGGCTAGCCAAAAACATTCAGTACTTC
TRBJ2-1 TRBV19 TRBD2 NA CASSITRAGGYNEQFF TGTGCCAGTAGTATTACCCGAGCGGGAGGCTACAATGAGCAGTTCTTC